Sequencing of this T cell receptor beta chain was carried out in a study of memory CD4+ T cells and cytomegalovirus serostatus (dated by TCRdb to 2018 to 2020). General notes on the study: The cohort included roughly 33 healthy adults from Belgium, of whom 9 were CMV seropositive and approximately 25 were CMV seronegative. CD4+ memory TCRbeta repertoires of a Belgian cohort with known cytomegalovirus serostatus were sequenced in order to replicate a published TCR-based CMV serostatus classifier. On the study overall, not on this receptor specifically: The results were read as suggesting that the CMV-associated TCR signature is, for the most part, present in the CD4+ memory repertoire. Only CD4+CD45RO+ memory cells were sequenced, in contrast to the original study, which included naive and memory CD4+ and CD8+ populations. On the Belgian cohort, the classifier built on the original framework reached a median bootstrapped AUC of about 0.96, with a 95% CI of 0.76-1.00. Among the 150 to 200 previously reported CMV-associated TCRbeta sequences, some 67 showed up in the CD4+ memory repertoires, with each one found in between one and five individuals. For predicting CMV serostatus, the median bootstrapped AUC was approximately 0.95 using the original framework and around 0.91 using a US-trained random forest.

Single viable CD3+CD4+CD8-CD45RO+ cells were sorted as memory CD4+ T cells on a FACSAria II. CMV serostatus was determined with a Roche Elecsys assay detecting serum IgG against CMV pp150, pp28, p38 and p52. Once the samples were thawed, total CD4+ T cells were enriched through positive selection using CD4 magnetic microbeads. Samples originated from another study that specifically interrogated the CD4+ T cell memory repertoire. Peripheral blood mononuclear cells were isolated and cryopreserved following standard operating procedures; serum was stored at -80 °C. CD3-PerCP (BW264/56), CD4-APC (RPA-T4), CD45RO-PE (UCHT1) and CD8-Pacific Orange (3B5) antibodies were used for staining, and non-viable cells were excluded with Sytox blue. The Quick-DNA Microprep Kit was used to extract genomic DNA from the sorted cells. Amplification of TCRbeta DNA was done with the immunoSEQ hsTCRbeta kit, following the protocol from the manufacturer. An Illumina MiSeq instrument was used to sequence the TCRbeta libraries. The authors processed their data as follows. Removing out-of-frame sequences left about 2,300,000 distinct TCRbeta sequences, an average of about 70,000 per individual. Each individual was scored by the count of 150 or so previously reported CMV-associated TCRbeta sequences and the total productive distinct TCRbeta count. A beta-binomial model was reimplemented in Python, and scikit-learn random forests with default parameters were trained on data from the US cohort. Classifier performance on the Belgian cohort was reported as the median AUC with percentile confidence intervals calculated over 10,000 bootstrap iterations. TCRdb obtained this table from immuneACCESS and retained in-frame rearrangements with V and J assigned. These tables miss some clones; where compared with another copy, unresolved V genes account for less than half of the shortfall, and the remainder is unexplained. V, J and clone size are taken as reported in that table, and D and trimming were inferred from the DNA itself. The sample table records roughly 40,000 clones; about three quarters of these occur just once. 0.78% of the sample rests with the top ten.

Notes on this clone: It lacks a known antigen. Base-call qualities are not available, and no considerably larger clone is one nucleotide away.

The source material was memory CD4+ T cells from blood. The TCR was taken from an adult in good health and CMV-seronegative.

This receptor carries the CDR3 CASSAGQVQNTEAFF. The nucleotides read TGTGCCAGCAGCGCTGGACAGGTCCAGAACACTGAAGCTTTCTTT. The receptor chain draws on TRBV5-4 and TRBJ1-1; the central 7 bases match TRBD1. V ends up 4 bases short and J 1 base short, with an unmatched junction base count of 7. Taken from the germline V gene (reference sequence), the CDR1 and CDR2 loops are SGHNT and YYREEE. The CDR3 has 15 amino acids, counting the end cysteine and phenylalanine. Only the CDR3 part of the read is kept: 45 bases, read in frame from the first base.